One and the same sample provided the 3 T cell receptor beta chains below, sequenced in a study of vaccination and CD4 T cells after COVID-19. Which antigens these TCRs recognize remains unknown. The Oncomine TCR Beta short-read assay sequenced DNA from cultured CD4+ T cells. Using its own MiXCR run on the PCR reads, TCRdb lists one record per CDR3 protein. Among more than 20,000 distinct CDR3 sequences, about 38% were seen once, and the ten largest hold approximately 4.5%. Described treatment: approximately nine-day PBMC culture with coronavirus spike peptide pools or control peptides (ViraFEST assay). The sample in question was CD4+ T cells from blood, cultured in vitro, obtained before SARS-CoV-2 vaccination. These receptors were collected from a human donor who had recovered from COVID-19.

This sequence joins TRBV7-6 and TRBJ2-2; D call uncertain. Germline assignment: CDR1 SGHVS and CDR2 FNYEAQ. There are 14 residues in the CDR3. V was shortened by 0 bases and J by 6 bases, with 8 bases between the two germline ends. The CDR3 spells CASSLAYLPGELFF. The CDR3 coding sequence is TGTGCCAGCAGCTTAGCCTATCTCCCCGGGGAGCTGTTTTTT.

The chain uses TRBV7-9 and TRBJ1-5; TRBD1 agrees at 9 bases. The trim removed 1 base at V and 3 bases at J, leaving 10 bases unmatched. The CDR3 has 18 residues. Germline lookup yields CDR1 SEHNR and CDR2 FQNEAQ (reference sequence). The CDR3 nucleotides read TGTGCCAGCAGCTTAGGATCTGGGACAGGGTATTCCAATCAGCCCCAGCATTTT. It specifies CASSLGSGTGYSNQPQHF.

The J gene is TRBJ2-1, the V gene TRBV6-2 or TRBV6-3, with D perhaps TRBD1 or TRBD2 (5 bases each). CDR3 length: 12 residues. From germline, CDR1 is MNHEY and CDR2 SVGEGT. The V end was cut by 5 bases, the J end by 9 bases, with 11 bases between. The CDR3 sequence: CASSQVRGEQFF. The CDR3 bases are TGTGCCAGCAGTCAGGTGAGGGGTGAGCAGTTCTTC.